This entry lists 32 T cell receptor beta chains sequenced from one sample in a study of OX40 agonist ivuxolimab in advanced cancers. Library generation was performed with the immunoSEQ multiplex PCR assay. TCRdb limited this immuneACCESS table to in-frame rearrangements with V and J called. A share of clones is missing; checked studies link under half to unresolved V genes, and the rest is unexplained. The table for this sample lists more than 80,000 clones; roughly nine tenths of them were counted only once. The ten largest clones capture roughly 0.5% of the sample. The sequencing here drew on CD4+ or CD8+ T cells sorted from blood, taken in a trial of the OX40 agonist ivuxolimab. These receptors all stem from an adult with an advanced solid tumor such as melanoma, head and neck, liver or kidney cancer.

The rearrangement uses TRBV4-3 and TRBJ1-6; no reliable D call. V lost 5 bases and J lost 9, with 11 bases in between. Germline CDR1 and CDR2: LGHNA and YSLEER. The CDR3 sequence is 13 residues long. CDR3: CASSDREASPLHF. CDR3 nucleotide sequence: TGCGCCAGCAGCGACCGGGAGGCTTCACCCCTCCACTTT.

The V gene is TRBV7-2, the J gene TRBJ1-6, with D possibly matching TRBD1 (6 bases). The CDR3 extends over 14 amino acids. The ends were cut back, 6 bases at V and 11 bases at J, with 17 bases in the middle. CDR1 and CDR2 from the germline V gene are SGHTA and FQGNSA. Here the CDR3 reads CASRPQGGGPPLHF. The DNA for the CDR3 is TGTGCCAGCAGGCCACAGGGAGGAGGACCACCCCTCCACTTT.

This rearrangement joins TRBV6-6 to TRBJ1-2; a possible D gene is TRBD1 (5 bases). Germline lookup yields CDR1 MNHNY and CDR2 SVGAGI (reference sequence). Between the trimmed V and J ends, which lost 6 bases and 0 bases, there was a span of 14 bases. The CDR3 totals 15 residues. CDR3 sequence: CASRRQSLSNYGYTF. The CDR3 DNA is TGTGCCAGCAGGAGACAGAGCCTTTCTAACTATGGCTACACCTTC.

The chain links TRBV6-5 to TRBJ2-7, with TRBD1 matching 8 bases. Germline V lookup: CDR1 MNHEY, CDR2 SVGAGI. The CDR3 is 14 amino acids. V lost 0 bases, J lost 6 bases, and 4 bases stayed unmatched. CDR3 sequence (DNA): TGTGCCAGCAGTTACTCCGGGACAGGACGCGAGCAGTACTTC. Translation gives CASSYSGTGREQYF.

The chain combines TRBV6-1 with TRBJ1-3; possible D gene TRBD1, 6 bases. Germline V gives CDR1 MNHNS, CDR2 SASEGT. V lost 3 bases and J lost 2, with 8 bases in between. This CDR3 spans 14 amino acids. CDR3 region: CASSDGTPGNTIYF. DNA for the CDR3: TGTGCCAGCAGTGATGGGACACCTGGAAACACCATATATTTT.

V gene TRBV5-4 combines with J gene TRBJ2-7, with 10 bases fitting TRBD1. With 3 bases clipped from V and 5 bases from J, the junction kept 5 bases outside the gene matches. The germline V gene encodes CDR1 SGHNT and CDR2 YYREEE (reference sequence). There are 14 residues in the CDR3. The CDR3 sequence: CASSSWDRGDEQYF. The CDR3 DNA sequence: TGTGCCAGCAGCTCATGGGACAGGGGCGACGAGCAGTACTTC.

The chain recombines TRBV30 with TRBJ1-3; D is uncertain. Germline V CDR1 and CDR2: GTSNPN, SVGIG (reference sequence). Trimming removed 3 bases from V and 0 bases from J, with 9 bases in between. This CDR3 has 14 residues. The CDR3 DNA reads TGTGCCTGGAGCGCCTTACGCTCTGGAAACACCATATATTTT. Translation: CAWSALRSGNTIYF.

This clone was found once. This CDR3 is CASSSRTSDEQFF. CDR3 coding DNA: TGTGCCAGCAGCTCCCGGACTAGCGATGAGCAGTTCTTC. The gene calls are TRBV7-2 and TRBJ2-1; 9 bases are shared with TRBD2. Germline loops: CDR1 SGHTA, CDR2 FQGNSA. J gave up 8 bases and V 4 bases, and 3 bases lay outside the gene matches. The CDR3 covers 13 residues.

The chain is built from TRBV7-6 and TRBJ2-6, with D perhaps TRBD1 (6 bases). The CDR3 is 15 residues long. V lost 5 bases and J lost 4, with 12 bases in between. Looked up from germline, CDR1 is SGHVS and CDR2 is FNYEAQ. CDR3 region: CASSTNRVGANVLTF. The CDR3 DNA sequence: TGTGCCAGCAGCACCAACAGGGTGGGGGCCAACGTCCTGACTTTC. Filled out from reference TRBV7-6 and TRBJ2-6, the complete variable domain reads GAGVSQSPRYKVTKRGQDVALRCDPISGHVSLYWYRQALGQGPEFLTYFNYEAQQDKSGLPNDRFSAERPEGSISTLTIQRTEQRDSAMYRCASSTNRVGANVLTFGAGSRLTVL.

This clone showed up just once. The chain has TRBV5-1 and TRBJ2-7; 8 positions match TRBD2. Losses at the gene ends were 4 bases for V and 3 bases for J; bases not matched to a gene: 9. Germline CDR1 is SGHRS and CDR2 is YFSETQ. This CDR3 has 15 amino acids. CDR3 sequence: CASSPLIRGGYEQYF. The CDR3 nucleotides are TGCGCCAGCAGCCCCCTTATACGGGGGGGCTACGAGCAGTACTTC.

The chain uses TRBV25-1 and TRBJ1-2; D is ambiguous. This CDR3 comprises 14 residues. Germline CDR1 and CDR2: MGHDK and SYGVNS. V lost 2 bases and J 4 bases, leaving 11 bases between the germline ends. The CDR3 DNA follows: TGTGCCAGCAGTGAAGTCGGCAGTCTCTATGGCTACACCTTC. As protein: CASSEVGSLYGYTF.

The rearrangement uses TRBV6-1 and TRBJ2-1, with 10 bases lining up with TRBD1. Germline loops: CDR1 MNHNS, CDR2 SASEGT. V lost 5 bases and J lost 0; bases outside the gene matches: 1. The CDR3 loop spans 15 amino acids. In DNA, the CDR3 is TGTGCCAGCAGTCGGGACAGGGGCTCCTACAATGAGCAGTTCTTC. It codes for CASSRDRGSYNEQFF.

A single count supports this clone. The DNA of the CDR3 is TGTGCCAGCTCTACGACCCCTTCCCGCACAGATACGCAGTATTTT. Its translation: CASSTTPSRTDTQYF. The rearrangement joins TRBV7-3 to TRBJ2-3; no definite D call. CDR1 is SGHTA, CDR2 FQGTGA, per germline. CDR3 length: 15 residues. Trimming removed 8 bases from V and 1 base from J, with 16 bases in between.

J is TRBJ2-7 and V is TRBV27, with D possibly called TRBD1 or TRBD2 (5 bases each). CDR1 is MNHEY, CDR2 SMNVEV, per germline (reference sequence). The V end lost 5 bases, the J end lost 7 bases, and 12 bases lay between the germline ends. This CDR3 has 12 residues. CDR3 sequence reads: CASSTREGEQYF. The CDR3 bases are TGTGCCAGCAGTACCCGCGAGGGGGAGCAGTACTTC.

The chain has TRBV9 and TRBJ1-6; 10 bases agree with TRBD1. Germline CDR1 SGDLS, CDR2 YYNGEE. This CDR3 contains 18 residues. V shed 4 bases, J shed 10 bases, and the junction held 17 bases outside the gene matches. CDR3 loop: CASSKTSGQGKARSPLHF. DNA for the CDR3: TGTGCCAGCAGCAAGACCTCGGGACAGGGGAAGGCTAGGTCACCCCTCCACTTT.

This sequence joins TRBV6-5 and TRBJ1-6; maybe TRBD1 (5 bases). The V gene's germline CDR1 is MNHEY and CDR2 SVGAGI. Between the trimmed V and J ends, which lost 5 bases and 10 bases, there was a span of 12 bases. CDR3 length: 13 amino acids. CDR3 region: CASSLEGRSPLHF. The CDR3 nucleotides are TGTGCCAGCAGTCTCGAGGGGAGGTCACCCCTCCACTTT.

The V call is TRBV6-1, the J call TRBJ1-4; 8 positions match TRBD1. The CDR3 consists of 16 residues. CDR1 and CDR2 (germline): MNHNS, SASEGT. The ends lost 1 base at V and 8 bases at J; junction bases unmatched: 9. CDR3 loop: CASSEVRTGSREKLFF. The CDR3 DNA reads TGTGCCAGCAGTGAAGTCAGGACAGGGAGTAGAGAAAAACTGTTTTTT.

In DNA form, the CDR3 reads TGTGCCAGCAGGGGAGTGGGGGACCTCAAGGGCTACACCTTC. It yields the protein CASRGVGDLKGYTF. V and J are TRBV28 and TRBJ1-2; TRBD1 might be the D (5 bases). In germline, CDR1 is MDHEN, CDR2 SYDVKM. The CDR3 loop spans 14 amino acids. Trimming cost V 6 bases and J 8 bases, with 19 bases left between them.

V gene TRBV6-5 combines with J gene TRBJ2-7, with a weak D call TRBD1 (7 bases). V lost 7 bases and J 4 bases, leaving 17 bases between the germline ends. CDR1 and CDR2 from the germline V gene are MNHEY and SVGAGI. CDR3 length: 14 amino acids. The CDR3 is CASNGGGATYEQYF. The CDR3 coding sequence is TGTGCCAGCAATGGAGGGGGCGCGACATACGAGCAGTACTTC.

V is TRBV28 and J is TRBJ2-2, with 9 bases fitting TRBD1. The germline CDR1 and CDR2 sequences are MDHEN and SYDVKM. V trimming: 6 bases; J trimming: 4 bases; junction bases outside the gene matches: 6. CDR3 length: 15 amino acids. The CDR3 sequence is CASRTGQGTTGELFF. CDR3 DNA: TGTGCCAGCAGGACGGGACAGGGTACCACCGGGGAGCTGTTTTTT.

Only one count was recorded for this clone. The rearrangement links TRBV28 to TRBJ2-7; 8 bases line up with TRBD1. Germline lookup yields CDR1 MDHEN and CDR2 SYDVKM. The V gene end was trimmed by 1 base and the J gene end by 3 bases; junction bases not matched to a gene: 2. The CDR3 has 14 residues. DNA for the CDR3: TGTGCCAGCAGTTTATCAGGACAGGGCTACGAGCAGTACTTC. Protein: CASSLSGQGYEQYF.

This chain links TRBV2 with TRBJ2-1; 7 bases are a match to TRBD2. Germline-derived CDR1 and CDR2 are SNHLY and FYNNEI. V dropped 4 bases and J dropped 10; count of bases not matched to a gene: 4. The CDR3 runs to 12 residues. The DNA of the CDR3 is TGTGCCAGCAGTGTGGGAGGGGCCGAGCAGTTCTTC. This translates into CASSVGGAEQFF.

This sequence joins TRBV7-2 and TRBJ2-7; weak D call: TRBD2 (5 bases). From germline, CDR1 is SGHTA and CDR2 FQGNSA. The length of the CDR3 is 15 residues. The germline V and J ends were trimmed by 3 bases and 7 bases, with 19 bases remaining between them. This CDR3 is CASSLKAGGPLEQYF. Here the CDR3 DNA reads TGTGCCAGCAGCTTGAAGGCAGGAGGTCCCCTGGAGCAGTACTTC.

The chain combines TRBV7-9 with TRBJ1-2; D may be TRBD1 (6 bases). V lost 1 base, J lost 2 bases, and 8 bases lay in between. This CDR3 contains 14 residues. In germline, CDR1 is SEHNR, CDR2 FQNEAQ (reference sequence). The CDR3 protein is CASSLDGQNYGYTF. The CDR3 nucleotides are TGTGCCAGCAGCTTAGATGGACAGAACTATGGCTACACCTTC.

CDR3 amino acids: CASTLGPSSGNTIYF. The CDR3 DNA sequence: TGTGCCAGCACCCTCGGACCGTCCTCTGGAAACACCATATATTTT. This chain connects TRBV6-5 to TRBJ1-3, with D hard to call. V shed 7 bases and J shed 0 bases, with 13 bases lying between them. The CDR3 spans 15 residues. Germline V gene lookup returns CDR1 MNHEY and CDR2 SVGAGI.

V is TRBV15 and J is TRBJ2-5, with 7 bases aligning to TRBD2. The CDR3 spans 15 residues. V trimming: 1 base; J trimming: 1 base; junction bases outside the gene matches: 3. Germline V gives CDR1 LNHNV, CDR2 YYDKDF (reference sequence). DNA for the CDR3: TGTGCCACCAGCAGAGGGGGCGGGGGCCAAGAGACCCAGTACTTC. Translation gives CATSRGGGGQETQYF.

The chain recombines TRBV5-6 with TRBJ2-7; a possible D gene is TRBD1 (5 bases). This CDR3 region has 13 residues. Trimming shortened V by 3 bases and J by 4 bases, and 11 bases separated the two germline ends. The germline gives CDR1 SGHDT, CDR2 YYEEEE. The CDR3 region has the DNA TGTGCCAGCAGCTCGATTGCAGGGTACGAGCAGTACTTC. Translating it yields CASSSIAGYEQYF.

This chain connects TRBV4-2 to TRBJ2-1, with TRBD1 matching over 10 bases. Germline CDR1 is LGHNA and CDR2 is YNFKEQ. The CDR3 is 14 amino acids. V shed 2 bases, J shed 9 bases, and the junction held 4 bases outside the gene matches. In nucleotides, the CDR3 is TGTGCCAGCAGCCAAACCGGGACAGGGGTTGAGCAGTTCTTC. Protein product: CASSQTGTGVEQFF.

This chain links TRBV27 with TRBJ1-5; unclear D gene. V lost 6 bases and J lost 8, with 11 bases in between. CDR3 length: 12 residues. Germline V CDR1 and CDR2: MNHEY, SMNVEV (reference sequence). DNA for the CDR3: TGTGCCAGCAGCCCTGTCGGGAAGCCCCAGCATTTT. This translates into CASSPVGKPQHF.

This chain connects TRBV7-2 to TRBJ1-6; D perhaps matches TRBD1 (6 bases). The length of the CDR3 is 15 residues. Trimming removed 4 bases from V and 13 bases from J, with 20 bases in between. From germline, CDR1 is SGHTA and CDR2 FQGNSA. The CDR3 nucleotides are TGTGCCAGCAGCTCTTTAGACAGGCAACGGTCGCCCCTCCACTTT. Protein sequence: CASSSLDRQRSPLHF.

The chain carries TRBV28 and TRBJ2-5, with D tentatively TRBD1 (6 bases). The CDR3 is 13 residues long. Germline CDR1 and CDR2: MDHEN and SYDVKM. V was pared by 7 bases and J by 2 bases, with 11 bases between. Here the CDR3 DNA reads TGTGCCAGCAAACCCGGACAGCAAGAGACCCAGTACTTC. Its translation is CASKPGQQETQYF.

The CDR3 region is CASSLGIPGQGDTF. In nucleotides, the CDR3 is TGCGCCAGCAGCTTGGGGATCCCGGGACAGGGTGACACCTTC. The V call is TRBV5-1, the J call TRBJ1-2; 9 positions match TRBD1. The CDR3 length is 14 residues. Germline V gene data show CDR1 as SGHRS and CDR2 as YFSETQ. J lost 12 bases, V lost 0 bases, and 9 bases had no gene match.